What follows are 8 T cell receptor beta chains derived from one specimen sequenced in a study of shared clonotypes between healthy human individuals (TCRdb year 2020). CD8 naive samples consisted of CD45RO-negative cells that were positively selected for CCR7, yielding a CD45RA+CCR7+ population without TemRA cells. Receptors were amplified or captured by the immunoSEQ multiplex PCR assay. TCRdb took over this immuneACCESS table, retaining in-frame rearrangements with V and J assigned. Such tables are incomplete; in checked studies, under half of the missing clones stem from an unresolved V gene, and the remainder is unexplained. For this sample there are approximately 810,000 clones; 85% to 95% appear just once. The ten largest clones represent less than 25% of the sample. Sequenced input: naive CD8+ T cells sorted from blood. Interpreted using the paper, the cell subset or site label stands for: CD45RA+CCR7+. These receptors all stem from a man aged 30 to 45 in good health.

The chain is built from TRBV4-1 and TRBJ2-7, with D perhaps matching TRBD1 (6 bases). The CDR3 spans 15 residues. V was cut by 4 bases and J by 4 bases, with 17 bases left in between. The germline CDR1 and CDR2 sequences are MGHRA and YSYEKL. The CDR3 protein is CASSLYQGSGYEQYF. CDR3 bases: TGCGCCAGCAGCCTATATCAGGGGTCCGGGTACGAGCAGTACTTC.

This clone was detected only once. The chain carries TRBV27 and TRBJ2-6; D remains ambiguous. There are 14 residues in the CDR3. Trimming cost V 6 bases and J 4 bases, with 10 bases left between them. Germline V gene lookup returns CDR1 MNHEY and CDR2 SMNVEV (reference sequence). The CDR3 sequence: CASSTLVGANVLTF. The CDR3 DNA is TGTGCCAGCAGCACCCTGGTGGGGGCCAACGTCCTGACTTTC. Supplemented by reference TRBV27 and TRBJ2-6, the full variable domain reads EAQVTQNPRYLITVTGKKLTVTCSQNMNHEYMSWYRQDPGLGLRQIYYSMNVEVTDKGDVPEGYKVSRKEKRNFPLILESPSPNQTSLYFCASSTLVGANVLTFGAGSRLTVL.

V usage is TRBV6-4 and J usage is TRBJ2-2; D is unresolved. CDR1 MRHNA and CDR2 SNTAGT come from the germline V gene. V dropped 4 bases and J dropped 8 bases, with 14 bases sitting between them. This CDR3 region has 14 residues. Written as DNA, the CDR3 is TGTGCCAGCAGTGTCCAGCCTCAAAAGGGGGAGCTGTTTTTT. Amino acids: CASSVQPQKGELFF.

In DNA form, the CDR3 reads TGTGCCAGCAGCTTAGCGGGGACTAGTTTTTCCGGGGAGCTGTTTTTT. This translates into CASSLAGTSFSGELFF. The chain is built from TRBV7-9 and TRBJ2-2; 8 nucleotides line up with TRBD2. Unmatched junction bases numbered 6, after V lost 0 bases and J lost 6 bases. This CDR3 has 16 amino acids. Germline V gene sequence: CDR1 SEHNR, CDR2 FQNEAQ (reference sequence).

The V call is TRBV27, the J call TRBJ2-3; 7 bases fit TRBD1. V lost 5 bases to trimming and J lost 3 bases; unmatched junction nucleotides: 11. This CDR3 has 16 residues. Germline V gene data show CDR1 as MNHEY and CDR2 as SMNVEV (reference sequence). For the CDR3, the DNA is TGTGCCAGCAGTCACAGGGGTCATATCTATACAGATACGCAGTATTTT. It translates to CASSHRGHIYTDTQYF.

In its sample, this clone was seen once. The chain uses TRBV29-1 and TRBJ2-1, with D possibly being TRBD2 (7 bases). This CDR3 has 13 residues. Trimming stripped 6 bases from V and 1 base from J, with 10 bases between. Germline assignment: CDR1 SQVTM and CDR2 ANQGSEA. The chain's CDR3 is CSVGGASYNEQFF. The DNA for the CDR3 is TGCAGCGTGGGGGGGGCATCCTACAATGAGCAGTTCTTC.

The chain is built from TRBV25-1 and TRBJ2-5; D is tentatively TRBD1 or TRBD2 (6 bases each). Trimming took off 3 bases at V and 2 bases at J, with 16 bases between the two ends. Germline V gives CDR1 MGHDK, CDR2 SYGVNS. The CDR3 is 16 residues long. CDR3 sequence (DNA): TGTGCCAGCAGTGATCCGAACGAGGGGGGTCAAGAGACCCAGTACTTC. Protein sequence: CASSDPNEGGQETQYF.

This clone was seen just once. The chain couples TRBV7-2 to TRBJ1-1; D is undetermined. There are 16 residues in the CDR3. Germline assignment: CDR1 SGHTA and CDR2 FQGNSA. The ends were cut back, 5 bases at V and 1 base at J, with 17 bases in the middle. CDR3 nucleotides: TGTGCCAGCAGCGTCGACGCAGGAGCCCCGAACACTGAAGCTTTCTTT. Translating it yields CASSVDAGAPNTEAFF.